Described below is a single TCR beta chain sequence and its context. Extraction of total RNA produced a minimum of 6 micrograms from each sample. These data come from a study of blood T cells in healthy people across ages. V lost 5 bases to trimming and J lost 7 bases; unmatched junction nucleotides: 7. This CDR3 is 14 amino acids long. CDR1 is SGHTA, CDR2 FQGNSA, per germline. PCR was performed a second time for roughly 7 to 12 cycles using a sample-barcoded 5' primer and a J-beta primer mix. Each CDR3 protein is one row after TCRdb ran MiXCR on the 5' RACE reads. The data contain more than 900,000 distinct CDR3 sequences, about 29% of them singletons. Another study also made use of these data, one on T cells of mothers and their children.

The sequenced sample was blood. The chain couples TRBV7-2 to TRBJ1-4; 7 bases align to TRBD1. This receptor was identified in a woman in her thirties or forties in good health. The CDR3: CASSGTGVFEKLFF. The CDR3 DNA reads TGTGCCAGCAGCGGTACAGGGGTCTTTGAAAAACTGTTTTTT.